The clone carrying this T cell receptor (beta chain) came up many times. The antigen remains unidentified. CDR1 and CDR2 (germline): SGHAT, FQNNGV. V was clipped by 1 base and J by 2 bases, with 8 bases between them. There are 15 residues in the CDR3. Using unique molecular identifiers, the investigators prepared the TCRbeta library. TCRdb recomputed calls from the PCR reads with MiXCR, one row per CDR3 protein. The sample lists approximately 170,000 distinct CDR3 sequences; roughly 10% were seen once. This specimen belongs to a study of T-cell reconstitution after alpha-beta-depleted transplantation in children. Findings and caveats of the study: Several hundred rapidly expanded clones from non-depleted graft cells reportedly supplied alpha-beta T cells about two months post-transplant. Where some patients showed high TCRbeta diversity at day 60, it came from recipient T cells and thymic progenitors that had survived.

Source: PBMCs, taken before TCRalphabeta/CD19-depleted stem cell transplant. The chain joins TRBV11-2 to TRBJ2-2; D is uncertain. The TCR originated in a boy younger than 10 with acute myeloid leukemia, due to receive a stem cell transplant. The CDR3 DNA reads TGTGCCAGCAGCTTAGGCCTTTTTAACACCGGGGAGCTGTTTTTT. It specifies CASSLGLFNTGELFF.